The TCR beta chain described here comes from a study of blood T cell repertoires in COVID-19. Sequencing was performed with immunoSEQ multiplex PCR; in TCRdb, only in-frame clones are kept and a portion is missing. This sample has approximately 500,000 clones, with approximately 88% found just once. Germline CDR1 and CDR2: LNHDA and SQIVND (reference sequence). CDR3 size: 15 residues. Trimming left V 3 bases short and J 6 bases short, with 14 bases between. Seattle participants joined during active infection and were tracked over time. This sequence was found in a woman in her 50s with COVID-19, enrolled during active disease. The chain is built from TRBV19 and TRBJ1-4, with D possibly matching TRBD1 (5 bases). Material: peripheral blood. CDR3 DNA sequence: TGTGCCAGTAGTATCCGGAGACAGCAGGATGAAAAACTGTTTTTT. Translating it yields CASSIRRQQDEKLFF.